Listed below are T cell receptor beta chains from one sample, sequenced in a study of kidney transplant recipient with SARS-CoV-2 infection. TCRdb re-analysed the reads in MiXCR, keeping a single row per CDR3 protein. This table holds about 240,000 distinct CDR3 sequences, around 26% found once. The sequencing used a blood sample, collected at baseline and on approximately day 120 from a kidney transplant recipient. The receptors derive from a male patient aged 25-45 years who had COVID-19 and was a kidney transplant recipient. Some T cells may be provided by the graft donor. The CDR3 runs from the conserved cysteine through the conserved F or W. A D gene is named only where the DNA matches it firmly. The size of a clone is reported for some rows only, either as once, few or many, or as a class for expanded clones.

CDR3 DNA: TGTGCCAGCAGCCAAGATATGGGAGGAAGGCAAGAGACCCAGTACTTC
CDR3 protein: CASSQDMGGRQETQYF
D gene: -
J gene: TRBJ2-5
clone size: many
V gene: TRBV14
CDR3 length: 16

CDR3 DNA: TGTGCAAGTCGCATGACAAGGACTCCACGAAAGACCTATGGCTACACCTTC
CDR3 protein: CASRMTRTPRKTYGYTF
D gene: -
J gene: TRBJ1-2
clone size: few
V gene: TRBV12-2
CDR3 length: 17

CDR3 DNA: TGTGCCAGCAGACCCCCAGTAGGTGAAGCTTTCTTT
CDR3 protein: CASRPPVGEAFF
D gene: -
J gene: TRBJ1-1
clone size: many
V gene: TRBV28
CDR3 length: 12

CDR3 DNA: TGTGCCAGCAGCCCTAGTCTAGCGGGTCTCAATGAGCAGTTCTTC
CDR3 protein: CASSPSLAGLNEQFF
D gene: TRBD2
J gene: TRBJ2-1
clone size: -
V gene: TRBV27
CDR3 length: 15

CDR3 DNA: TGTGCCAGCAGTGAATTAGCGGGAGGGGGGCGAGAGACCCAGTACTTC
CDR3 protein: CASSELAGGGRETQYF
D gene: TRBD2
J gene: TRBJ2-5
clone size: few
V gene: TRBV6-1
CDR3 length: 16

CDR3 DNA: TGTGCCAGCAGTGCAACGACCTGCATCGGAAAGACCTATGGCTACACCTTC
CDR3 protein: CASSATTCIGKTYGYTF
D gene: -
J gene: TRBJ1-2
clone size: many
V gene: TRBV6-2/TRBV6-3
CDR3 length: 17

CDR3 DNA: TGTGCCAGTAAGGACGTACGGGGCACTGAAGCTTTCTTT
CDR3 protein: CASKDVRGTEAFF
D gene: -
J gene: TRBJ1-1
clone size: many
V gene: TRBV19
CDR3 length: 13

CDR3 DNA: TGCGCCAGCAGCGACGGTCGCGACCTCTACGAGCAGTACTTC
CDR3 protein: CASSDGRDLYEQYF
D gene: -
J gene: TRBJ2-7
clone size: many
V gene: TRBV10-1
CDR3 length: 14

CDR3 DNA: TGTGCCAGCAGCCAAGCGCAGGTCGTTAGAAAGACCTATGGCTACACCTTC
CDR3 protein: CASSQAQVVRKTYGYTF
D gene: -
J gene: TRBJ1-2
clone size: many
V gene: TRBV16
CDR3 length: 17

CDR3 DNA: TGCAGCGCAGGCCCAGGGGTCCAGGAGCAGTTCTTC
CDR3 protein: CSAGPGVQEQFF
D gene: -
J gene: TRBJ2-1
clone size: many
V gene: TRBV29-1
CDR3 length: 12

CDR3 DNA: TGTGCCAGCTCACCACGGGAGGGAACGGAGACCCAGTACTTC
CDR3 protein: CASSPREGTETQYF
D gene: TRBD2
J gene: TRBJ2-5
clone size: many
V gene: TRBV18
CDR3 length: 14

CDR3 DNA: TGTGCCAGCAGTTATGCCAGCAGCTTCCGAAAGACCTATGGCTACACCTTC
CDR3 protein: CASSYASSFRKTYGYTF
D gene: -
J gene: TRBJ1-2
clone size: many
V gene: TRBV12-3/TRBV12-4
CDR3 length: 17

CDR3 DNA: TGTGCTAGTGCGGGGGCCGGGGGCTCCTACAATGAGCAGTTCTTC
CDR3 protein: CASAGAGGSYNEQFF
D gene: -
J gene: TRBJ2-1
clone size: many
V gene: TRBV12-5
CDR3 length: 15

CDR3 DNA: TGTGCCAGCAGCGTAGGGCCTCCCATTTCTTTCTCTGAGACCCAGTACTTC
CDR3 protein: CASSVGPPISFSETQYF
D gene: -
J gene: TRBJ2-5
clone size: many
V gene: TRBV3-1
CDR3 length: 17

CDR3 DNA: TGTGCCAGCAGCCGAACAGGGGCCCTAGTCTACGAGCAGTACTTC
CDR3 protein: CASSRTGALVYEQYF
D gene: TRBD1
J gene: TRBJ2-7
clone size: many
V gene: TRBV2
CDR3 length: 15

CDR3 DNA: TGTGCCAGCAAACGGGCCCAGAACACTGAAGCTTTCTTT
CDR3 protein: CASKRAQNTEAFF
D gene: -
J gene: TRBJ1-1
clone size: many
V gene: TRBV14
CDR3 length: 13

CDR3 DNA: TGTGCCAGCAGCCAAGAGCCGGGACGCACTGAAGCTTTCTTT
CDR3 protein: CASSQEPGRTEAFF
D gene: -
J gene: TRBJ1-1
clone size: many
V gene: TRBV4-2
CDR3 length: 14

CDR3 DNA: TGTGCCAGCAGGATTCAGGGAGCTAACTATGGCTACACCTTC
CDR3 protein: CASRIQGANYGYTF
D gene: -
J gene: TRBJ1-2
clone size: many
V gene: TRBV27
CDR3 length: 14

CDR3 DNA: TGTGCCGCAGAGTCGTCCGGCGTGGGAGATACGCAGTATTTT
CDR3 protein: CAAESSGVGDTQYF
D gene: -
J gene: TRBJ2-3
clone size: -
V gene: TRBV24-1
CDR3 length: 14

CDR3 DNA: TGTGCCACCAGCAGAGGGCCAAGTACTCCCCAGCATTTT
CDR3 protein: CATSRGPSTPQHF
D gene: -
J gene: TRBJ1-5
clone size: many
V gene: TRBV15
CDR3 length: 13

CDR3 DNA: TGTGCCAGCAGCTTGTTGTCCATCGGGGACCAAGAGACCCAGTACTTC
CDR3 protein: CASSLLSIGDQETQYF
D gene: -
J gene: TRBJ2-5
clone size: -
V gene: TRBV5-6
CDR3 length: 16

CDR3 DNA: TGTGCCAGCAGTGCGTCGAGGGGAGCACCTAGCACAGATACGCAGTATTTT
CDR3 protein: CASSASRGAPSTDTQYF
D gene: -
J gene: TRBJ2-3
clone size: -
V gene: TRBV2
CDR3 length: 17

CDR3 DNA: TGTGCCAGCTCACCCCGGACACAGGGGGCGACGGGAAACACCATATATTTT
CDR3 protein: CASSPRTQGATGNTIYF
D gene: TRBD1
J gene: TRBJ1-3
clone size: -
V gene: TRBV18
CDR3 length: 17

CDR3 DNA: TGTGCCAGCAGCCCCCCCAGCGCCCCCTACGAGCAGTACTTC
CDR3 protein: CASSPPSAPYEQYF
D gene: -
J gene: TRBJ2-7
clone size: -
V gene: TRBV5-4
CDR3 length: 14

CDR3 DNA: TGTGCCAGCTGGACACATGTCTCGCGAAAGACCTATGGCTACACCTTC
CDR3 protein: CASWTHVSRKTYGYTF
D gene: -
J gene: TRBJ1-2
clone size: many
V gene: TRBV5-5
CDR3 length: 16

CDR3 DNA: TGTGCCAGCACGGGGGGCCTGAACACTGAAGCTTTCTTT
CDR3 protein: CASTGGLNTEAFF
D gene: -
J gene: TRBJ1-1
clone size: many
V gene: TRBV25-1
CDR3 length: 13

CDR3 DNA: TGTGCCAGCAGCTTAGCCCCGGGACAGGGGACCTACAATGAGCAGTTCTTC
CDR3 protein: CASSLAPGQGTYNEQFF
D gene: TRBD1
J gene: TRBJ2-1
clone size: -
V gene: TRBV11-3
CDR3 length: 17

CDR3 DNA: TGTGCCAGCTCACCAAGGGACGACAGCACCGGGGAGCTGTTTTTT
CDR3 protein: CASSPRDDSTGELFF
D gene: -
J gene: TRBJ2-2
clone size: many
V gene: TRBV18
CDR3 length: 15

CDR3 DNA: TGTGCCAGCAGTTTTGAGCGTTCACCCCTCCACTTT
CDR3 protein: CASSFERSPLHF
D gene: -
J gene: TRBJ1-6
clone size: many
V gene: TRBV28
CDR3 length: 12

CDR3 DNA: TGTGCCGGCAGATGGAGACTAGCTACAGTCATGCAAGATACGCAGTATTTT
CDR3 protein: CAGRWRLATVMQDTQYF
D gene: -
J gene: TRBJ2-3
clone size: -
V gene: TRBV21-1
CDR3 length: 17

CDR3 DNA: TGTGCCAGCGATCTAGACGTACCAGGAAAGACCTATGGCTACACCTTC
CDR3 protein: CASDLDVPGKTYGYTF
D gene: -
J gene: TRBJ1-2
clone size: -
V gene: TRBV5-4
CDR3 length: 16

CDR3 DNA: TGTGCCAGCGCGGTGGGAGTGGTCGAGCAGTACTTC
CDR3 protein: CASAVGVVEQYF
D gene: -
J gene: TRBJ2-7
clone size: many
V gene: TRBV6-2/TRBV6-3
CDR3 length: 12

CDR3 DNA: TGTGCCAGCAGCACCCCCCCTCACGAGGGAAAGACCTATGGCTACACCTTC
CDR3 protein: CASSTPPHEGKTYGYTF
D gene: -
J gene: TRBJ1-2
clone size: many
V gene: TRBV7-1
CDR3 length: 17

CDR3 DNA: TGTGCCAGCAGTTACTCATTCGGACGCACCTACGAGCAGTACTTC
CDR3 protein: CASSYSFGRTYEQYF
D gene: -
J gene: TRBJ2-7
clone size: many
V gene: TRBV6-5
CDR3 length: 15

CDR3 DNA: TGTGCCAGCAGTCAGTCATACTCTATGCGAAAGACCTATGGCTACACCTTC
CDR3 protein: CASSQSYSMRKTYGYTF
D gene: -
J gene: TRBJ1-2
clone size: many
V gene: TRBV6-1
CDR3 length: 17

CDR3 DNA: TGTGCTAGTGGTGACAAGGATTTGCGGGGAAAGACCTATGGCTACACCTTC
CDR3 protein: CASGDKDLRGKTYGYTF
D gene: -
J gene: TRBJ1-2
clone size: many
V gene: TRBV12-5
CDR3 length: 17

CDR3 DNA: TGCGCCAGCAGTATGTGGAAAAGATCGCGAAAGACCTATGGCTACACCTTC
CDR3 protein: CASSMWKRSRKTYGYTF
D gene: -
J gene: TRBJ1-2
clone size: -
V gene: TRBV10-1
CDR3 length: 17

CDR3 DNA: TGTGCCAGCAATAGAACCCCCTTTTCGGATATCGAGCAGTACTTC
CDR3 protein: CASNRTPFSDIEQYF
D gene: -
J gene: TRBJ2-7
clone size: many
V gene: TRBV6-2/TRBV6-3
CDR3 length: 15

CDR3 DNA: TGCAGTGCTAGCATTCCGGGGCCGTCGAATACGCAGTATTTT
CDR3 protein: CSASIPGPSNTQYF
D gene: -
J gene: TRBJ2-3
clone size: once
V gene: TRBV20-1
CDR3 length: 14

CDR3 DNA: TGTGCCGGACCGAAACCCACGTTACGAAAAGAGACCCAGTACTTC
CDR3 protein: CAGPKPTLRKETQYF
D gene: -
J gene: TRBJ2-5
clone size: few
V gene: TRBV21-1
CDR3 length: 15

CDR3 DNA: TGTGCCAGCAGGGCTTCTAGCGGGAGCGCCTACGAGCAGTACTTC
CDR3 protein: CASRASSGSAYEQYF
D gene: TRBD2
J gene: TRBJ2-7
clone size: many
V gene: TRBV6-6
CDR3 length: 15

CDR3 DNA: TGCAGCGTTGATTACGGGACTGAAGCTTTCTTT
CDR3 protein: CSVDYGTEAFF
D gene: -
J gene: TRBJ1-1
clone size: many
V gene: TRBV29-1
CDR3 length: 11

CDR3 DNA: TGTGCCAGCGCATCGCGCAATAGTCGAAAGACCTATGGCTACACCTTC
CDR3 protein: CASASRNSRKTYGYTF
D gene: -
J gene: TRBJ1-2
clone size: many
V gene: TRBV5-6
CDR3 length: 16

CDR3 DNA: TGTGCCAGCAGTTCCGGTAGTGAGCAGTACTTC
CDR3 protein: CASSSGSEQYF
D gene: -
J gene: TRBJ2-7
clone size: many
V gene: TRBV12-3/TRBV12-4
CDR3 length: 11

CDR3 DNA: TGTGCCAGCAGCCCCCGACTACGTCTTTCCAATGAGCAGTTCTTC
CDR3 protein: CASSPRLRLSNEQFF
D gene: -
J gene: TRBJ2-1
clone size: -
V gene: TRBV7-9
CDR3 length: 15

CDR3 DNA: TGTGCCAGCAGTTTGCCGACTACCAAGGTTGACGGACATGAGCAGTTCTTC
CDR3 protein: CASSLPTTKVDGHEQFF
D gene: -
J gene: TRBJ2-1
clone size: -
V gene: TRBV28
CDR3 length: 17

CDR3 DNA: TGTGCCACACGATTCGCGAGCACAGATACGCAGTATTTT
CDR3 protein: CATRFASTDTQYF
D gene: -
J gene: TRBJ2-3
clone size: many
V gene: TRBV24-1
CDR3 length: 13

CDR3 DNA: TGTGCCAGCAATCACGGGGGGAACACTGAAGCTTTCTTT
CDR3 protein: CASNHGGNTEAFF
D gene: -
J gene: TRBJ1-1
clone size: many
V gene: TRBV6-5
CDR3 length: 13

CDR3 DNA: TGTGCCACCAGCAGGTCAGGGGGCGGATCGGATGAAAAACTGTTTTTT
CDR3 protein: CATSRSGGGSDEKLFF
D gene: TRBD1
J gene: TRBJ1-4
clone size: many
V gene: TRBV15
CDR3 length: 16

CDR3 DNA: TGCGCCAGCAGCTTATTAAGGAACACCGGGGAGCTGTTTTTT
CDR3 protein: CASSLLRNTGELFF
D gene: -
J gene: TRBJ2-2
clone size: many
V gene: TRBV5-1
CDR3 length: 14

CDR3 DNA: TGTGCCAGCAGAACGGGACTAGCGGGAGGGATAGAGACCCAGTACTTC
CDR3 protein: CASRTGLAGGIETQYF
D gene: TRBD2
J gene: TRBJ2-5
clone size: many
V gene: TRBV6-2/TRBV6-3
CDR3 length: 16

CDR3 DNA: TGTGCCAGCAGTTTTACAGCAAACAATGAAAAACTGTTTTTT
CDR3 protein: CASSFTANNEKLFF
D gene: -
J gene: TRBJ1-4
clone size: many
V gene: TRBV28
CDR3 length: 14

CDR3 DNA: TGTGCCAGCAGCTTAGTCGGTAAGGCTGGAAAGACCTATGGCTACACCTTC
CDR3 protein: CASSLVGKAGKTYGYTF
D gene: -
J gene: TRBJ1-2
clone size: many
V gene: TRBV11-1
CDR3 length: 17

CDR3 DNA: TGTGCAAGTCGCTCCCTGAGGACTCCACGAAAGACCTATGGCTACACCTTC
CDR3 protein: CASRSLRTPRKTYGYTF
D gene: -
J gene: TRBJ1-2
clone size: many
V gene: TRBV12-2
CDR3 length: 17

CDR3 DNA: TGTGCCAGCAGAATTACTAGCGGGAACACCGGGGAGCTGTTTTTT
CDR3 protein: CASRITSGNTGELFF
D gene: TRBD2
J gene: TRBJ2-2
clone size: many
V gene: TRBV6-4
CDR3 length: 15

CDR3 DNA: TGTGCCAGCAGTGAAAAGAAAGGTGGGAGAAAGACCTATGGCTACACCTTC
CDR3 protein: CASSEKKGGRKTYGYTF
D gene: -
J gene: TRBJ1-2
clone size: many
V gene: TRBV6-6
CDR3 length: 17

CDR3 DNA: TGTGCCAGCCTCAGTCCTGTCTCGCGAAAGACCTATGGCTACACCTTC
CDR3 protein: CASLSPVSRKTYGYTF
D gene: -
J gene: TRBJ1-2
clone size: many
V gene: TRBV5-5
CDR3 length: 16

CDR3 DNA: TGCAGTGCTAGAGATCGTATTACAGGGGCCTACGAGCAGTACTTC
CDR3 protein: CSARDRITGAYEQYF
D gene: TRBD1
J gene: TRBJ2-7
clone size: many
V gene: TRBV20-1
CDR3 length: 15

CDR3 DNA: TGTGCCAGCAGCTTGCCCCATGGGGGCAATGAGCAGTTCTTC
CDR3 protein: CASSLPHGGNEQFF
D gene: -
J gene: TRBJ2-1
clone size: few
V gene: TRBV5-8
CDR3 length: 14

CDR3 DNA: TGCGCCAGCAGCCGACTAGGAGGACGTCGAGAGACCTATGGCTACACCTTC
CDR3 protein: CASSRLGGRRETYGYTF
D gene: -
J gene: TRBJ1-2
clone size: -
V gene: TRBV4-3
CDR3 length: 17